This T cell receptor (beta chain) was captured in a study of blood T cell repertoires in COVID-19. About the research overall: Donors in the United States, Italy and Spain gave samples during acute or convalescent COVID-19. Sample material is recorded as cDNA or gDNA derived from T cells, B-cell-depleted T cells, or PBMCs.

In the study's own analysis: Amplification from reference gene primers served as the basis for estimated nucleated cell counts. Assay used: immunoSEQ multiplex PCR; TCRdb lists only in-frame clones, some missing. That table furnishes V, J and clone size, whereas the DNA furnished D and trimming. Among 200,000 to 250,000 clones listed, 80% to 90% were seen once. The junction had 9 bases not matched to a gene; V was cut back by 4 bases and J by 0 bases. The length of the CDR3 is 18 residues. This TCR came from a man aged 55 to 70 who had recovered from COVID-19. Material: peripheral blood. V and J are TRBV23-1 and TRBJ2-6, with 7 bases identical to TRBD1. TRBV23-1 is an ORF for which the function is uncertain. The CDR3 DNA sequence: TGCGCCAGCAGTCTTGTGGGACAGCCGATCTCTGGGGCCAACGTCCTGACTTTC. It is translated as CASSLVGQPISGANVLTF.